The 8 T cell receptor beta chains listed next were all sequenced from one sample in a study of T cells in Graves' hyperthyroidism and ophthalmopathy. Researchers amplified the TCR beta CDR3 regions from RNA transcripts. The HTBI primer set served for first-round RT-PCR of the TCR CDR3. TCRdb called the multiplex PCR reads again in MiXCR, with one record for every CDR3 protein. The data hold about 290,000 distinct CDR3 sequences, with approximately 16% observed a single time. The sequenced sample consisted of blood. The source is a man aged 25-45 years with Graves' hyperthyroidism.

This clonotype was seen at least ten times. The rearrangement links TRBV27 to TRBJ2-2; tentative D call: TRBD1 (8 bases). Trimming took off 7 bases at V and 5 bases at J, with 17 bases between the two ends. The CDR3 spans 15 residues. CDR1 and CDR2 from the germline V gene are MNHEY and SMNVEV (reference sequence). Here the CDR3 reads CASKRGQGGTGELFF. The CDR3 region has the DNA TGTGCCAGCAAAAGAGGACAGGGAGGGACCGGGGAGCTGTTTTTT.

The chain couples TRBV5-1 to TRBJ2-2; perhaps TRBD2 as D (7 bases). V lost 4 bases and J lost 3, with 16 bases in between. From germline, CDR1 is SGHRS and CDR2 YFSETQ. CDR3 length equals 16 residues. CDR3 bases: TGCGCCAGCAGCCCAACTGCGGGGGCGGACACCGGGGAGCTGTTTTTT. Its protein is CASSPTAGADTGELFF.

This CDR3 is CASSYLSAQGQYF. The CDR3 coding sequence is TGTGCCAGCAGTTACCTCAGCGCTCAGGGGCAGTACTTC. The chain carries TRBV12-3 or TRBV12-4 and TRBJ2-7; TRBD1 might be the D (5 bases). Trimming removed 4 bases at V and 9 bases at J, with 16 bases between. This CDR3 contains 13 residues.

Ten or more counts support this clonotype. The V and J genes are TRBV28 and TRBJ2-5, with 11 nucleotides matching TRBD1. This CDR3 spans 14 amino acids. Trimming cost V 8 bases and J 4 bases; bases outside gene matches: 6. Germline CDR1 MDHEN, CDR2 SYDVKM. The CDR3 region has the DNA TGTGCCAGCGCCCCGGACAGGGGGCTAGAGACCCAGTACTTC. This sequence encodes CASAPDRGLETQYF.

This clonotype came up many times. The V and J genes are TRBV5-1 and TRBJ2-3, with TRBD1 identical over 7 bases. With V trimmed by 7 bases and J by 2 bases, 4 bases remained unmatched. Germline V CDR1 and CDR2: SGHRS, YFSETQ. There are 13 residues in the CDR3. The CDR3, as DNA: TGCGCCAGCGAGACAGGGAACACAGATACGCAGTATTTT. Protein sequence: CASETGNTDTQYF.

J is TRBJ1-1 and V is TRBV20-1, with D uncertain. The CDR3 contains 13 residues. Germline values: CDR1 DFQATT, CDR2 SNEGSKA (reference sequence). Trimming stripped 7 bases from V and 4 bases from J, with 16 bases between. The CDR3 protein is CSVLVAMGTEAFF. The DNA for the CDR3 is TGCAGTGTGTTGGTCGCCATGGGCACTGAAGCTTTCTTT.

Ten or more counts support this clonotype. V usage is TRBV24-1 and J usage is TRBJ2-5, with TRBD2 identical over 8 bases. The CDR3 runs to 16 residues. Germline V gene sequence: CDR1 KGHDR, CDR2 SFDVKD. V lost 4 bases to trimming and J lost 5 bases; unmatched junction nucleotides: 11. The CDR3 sequence: CATSDPQREYGETQYF. Written as DNA, the CDR3 is TGTGCCACCAGTGACCCTCAGCGGGAGTATGGGGAGACCCAGTACTTC.

The CDR3 spells CASSLEAGGDEKLFF. CDR3 bases: TGCGCCAGCAGCTTGGAAGCGGGCGGGGATGAAAAACTGTTTTTT. The rearrangement uses TRBV5-1 and TRBJ1-4; D is unclear. CDR1 and CDR2 (germline): SGHRS, YFSETQ. V was shortened by 0 bases and J by 6 bases, with 12 bases between the two germline ends. This CDR3 has 15 amino acids.